These 27 T cell receptor beta chains came from one sample sequenced in a study of CXCR3-negative and CXCR3-positive naive CD8 T cells. Findings and limits, study-wide: TRB CDR3s were more hydrophobic in CXCR3-positive than in CXCR3-negative naive cells.

5' RACE that incorporated UMI labels was used to prepare the TRB cDNA libraries. TCRdb reanalyzed the 5' RACE reads, giving one entry per CDR3 protein sequence and no DNA. The repertoire table contains fewer than 7,000 distinct CDR3 sequences. For these receptors, no antigen is known. The sample was naive CXCR3+ CD8+ T cells from blood. As for subset: CD45RO-CCR7+CD27+CD95- naive CD8+ T cells expressing CXCR3 (TNR3+). These receptors all come from a human donor in good health. Some clones in this sample may be carry-over from other donors' samples.

V is TRBV2 and J is TRBJ2-7; TCRdb selects TRBD1, and the lack of DNA leaves this call unchecked. This CDR3 comprises 13 residues. The germline V gene encodes CDR1 SNHLY and CDR2 FYNNEI. Here the CDR3 reads CASSAGAGYEQYF.

This chain joins TRBV6-1 and TRBJ2-1; the TRBD1 assignment by TCRdb is unverifiable without DNA. The CDR3 has 13 residues. Germline CDR1 and CDR2: MNHNS and SASEGT. The chain's CDR3 is CASRGVPGYEQFF.

Frequency places this clonotype as medium-sized. This CDR3 reads CASSFTPGEAYTEQFF. V is TRBV28 and J is TRBJ2-1; lacking DNA, the TRBD1 call made by TCRdb goes unchecked. Germline CDR1 MDHEN, CDR2 SYDVKM. The CDR3 contains 16 residues.

By frequency, this clonotype is medium-sized. The gene calls are TRBV29-1 and TRBJ2-7. Germline loops: CDR1 SQVTM, CDR2 ANQGSEA. The CDR3 covers 11 residues. The CDR3 spells CSVGGYYEQYF.

The CDR3 sequence: CSAGVGLETQYF. The chain has TRBV20-1 and TRBJ2-5. This CDR3 has 12 residues. The germline CDR1 and CDR2 sequences are DFQATT and SNEGSKA (reference sequence).

This clonotype is identified as medium-sized from frequency. The genes are TRBV6-2 or TRBV6-3 and TRBJ2-7. CDR1 is MNHEY and CDR2 is SVGEGT in the germline V gene. CDR3 size: 15 residues. CDR3 sequence reads: CASRDLREDAYEQYF.

This rearrangement joins TRBV7-7 to TRBJ1-1; TCRdb proposes TRBD1, but this gene call is untestable without DNA. Germline lookup yields CDR1 SSHAT and CDR2 FNYEAQ (reference sequence). The CDR3 runs 14 residues. CDR3 sequence: CASSPFSGNTEAFF.

The chain links TRBV29-1 to TRBJ1-1. CDR3 size: 12 residues. CDR1 and CDR2 from the germline V gene are SQVTM and ANQGSEA. The CDR3 loop reads CSVVQGGTEAFF.

This chain connects TRBV29-1 to TRBJ1-4; TCRdb lists TRBD1, though no DNA is available to test this call. Germline CDR1 and CDR2: SQVTM and ANQGSEA. This CDR3 contains 12 residues. This chain's CDR3 is CSVDVQGEKLFF.

Frequency places this clonotype as medium-sized. V usage is TRBV27 and J usage is TRBJ2-1; the TCRdb D gene call, TRBD2, has no DNA to confirm it. Germline CDR1 is MNHEY and CDR2 is SMNVEV (reference sequence). The CDR3 totals 19 residues. CDR3: CASSLRPPRQGRVSNEQFF.

CDR3 sequence: CASSFSPEAFF. The rearrangement links TRBV7-9 to TRBJ1-1. Germline CDR1 reads SEHNR; CDR2 reads FQNEAQ (reference sequence). The CDR3 length is 11 residues. Using reference TRBV7-9 and TRBJ1-1 for the parts outside the CDR3, the full variable domain is DTGVSQNPRHKITKRGQNVTFRCDPISEHNRLYWYRQTLGQGPEFLTYFQNEAQLEKSRLLSDRFSAERPKGSFSTLEIQRTEQGDSAMYLCASSFSPEAFFGQGTRLTVV.

This chain's CDR3 is CASRPDPGGHEQYF. The V call is TRBV6-6, the J call TRBJ2-7; TCRdb designates TRBD2, a call that cannot be tested without DNA. The CDR3 runs 14 residues. CDR1 and CDR2 (germline): MNHNY, SVGAGI (reference sequence).

V is TRBV7-9 and J is TRBJ2-1; with no DNA, the TCRdb D assignment of TRBD2 cannot be verified. The CDR3 loop spans 14 amino acids. CDR1 SEHNR and CDR2 FQNEAQ come from the germline V gene (reference sequence). The CDR3 region is CASGPPRARNEQFF.

CDR3 region: CASSPPAGGPPGFF. The rearrangement links TRBV7-6 to TRBJ2-1; absent DNA, TCRdb's TRBD2 call cannot be checked. CDR1 is SGHVS and CDR2 is FNYEAQ in the germline V gene. The CDR3 runs to 14 residues.

The chain recombines TRBV29-1 with TRBJ2-5; checking the TCRdb D call of TRBD1 is not possible without DNA. Germline CDR1 and CDR2: SQVTM and ANQGSEA. This CDR3 spans 14 amino acids. CDR3 residues: CSVEDQAGVETQYF. Drawing the rest from reference TRBV29-1 and TRBJ2-5, the complete variable domain is SAVISQKPSRDICQRGTSLTIQCQVDSQVTMMFWYRQQPGQSLTLIATANQGSEATYESGFVIDKFPISRPNLTFSTLTVSNMSPEDSSIYLCSVEDQAGVETQYFGPGTRLLVL.

This clonotype is deemed medium-sized (0.01 to 0.1%) by its frequency. The chain combines TRBV20-1 with TRBJ1-2; TCRdb returns TRBD1, unconfirmable since there is no DNA. The germline CDR1 and CDR2 sequences are DFQATT and SNEGSKA (reference sequence). The CDR3 has 15 residues. The chain's CDR3 is CSASGAEGFSYGYTF.

The CDR3 sequence: CASSSERVPNEQFF. The chain recombines TRBV5-1 with TRBJ2-1. The CDR3 consists of 14 residues. Looked up from germline, CDR1 is SGHRS and CDR2 is YFSETQ.

The chain employs TRBV7-2 and TRBJ1-2. The length of the CDR3 is 13 residues. Per the germline V gene, CDR1 is SGHTA and CDR2 is FQGNSA. The CDR3 loop is CASSLAENYGYTF. The full variable domain, in which reference TRBV7-2 and TRBJ1-2 provide the parts outside the CDR3, is GAGVSQSPSNKVTEKGKDVELRCDPISGHTALYWYRQSLGQGLEFLIYFQGNSAPDKSGLPSDRFSAERTGGSVSTLTIQRTQQEDSAVYLCASSLAENYGYTFGSGTRLTVV.

This clonotype is medium-sized (0.01 to 0.1%) by frequency. V usage is TRBV12-3 or TRBV12-4 and J usage is TRBJ2-2; TCRdb outputs TRBD1, but without DNA this stays unchecked. CDR3 length equals 14 residues. CDR3 residues: CASSFRGPTGELFF.

This clonotype shows up as medium-sized by frequency. The rearrangement joins TRBV7-2 to TRBJ2-7; lacking DNA, the TRBD2 call made by TCRdb goes unchecked. This CDR3 contains 14 residues. Germline CDR1 is SGHTA and CDR2 is FQGNSA. CDR3 protein: CASSFLASSYEQYF.

The J gene is TRBJ2-5, the V gene TRBV29-1; TCRdb reports TRBD2, a call that lacks DNA to check it against. The CDR3 is 15 residues long. Germline assignment: CDR1 SQVTM and CDR2 ANQGSEA. The CDR3 region is CSVPGLAGAGETQYF.

This chain links TRBV12-3 or TRBV12-4 with TRBJ1-5; TCRdb calls TRBD1, which cannot be checked without DNA. The CDR3 spans 15 residues. The CDR3 here is CASSPPGQGNQPQHF.

Measured by frequency, this clonotype is medium-sized. The CDR3 reads CASSEASWGNQPQHF. The chain links TRBV2 to TRBJ1-5; TCRdb's D call, TRBD1, is unchecked because there is no DNA. The CDR3 totals 15 residues. From germline, CDR1 is SNHLY and CDR2 FYNNEI.

The chain carries TRBV4-1 and TRBJ2-7; TCRdb reports TRBD2, a call that lacks DNA to check it against. This CDR3 contains 16 residues. From germline, CDR1 is MGHRA and CDR2 YSYEKL. The CDR3: CASSQDELPLAYEQYF.

V is TRBV6-2 or TRBV6-3 and J is TRBJ2-7. Germline V gene sequence: CDR1 MNHEY, CDR2 SVGEGT. This CDR3 has 12 residues. CDR3 residues: CASSYSLVEQYF.

The rearrangement uses TRBV27 and TRBJ1-2; TCRdb's D gene call, TRBD1, goes unchecked for lack of DNA. In germline, CDR1 is MNHEY, CDR2 SMNVEV (reference sequence). The CDR3 sequence is 14 residues long. The CDR3 reads CASSPAGNPYGYTF.

This sequence joins TRBV29-1 and TRBJ2-1; lacking DNA, the TRBD1 call made by TCRdb goes unchecked. Germline values: CDR1 SQVTM, CDR2 ANQGSEA. CDR3 length: 14 residues. CDR3 sequence reads: CSVGGGNSYNEQFF.